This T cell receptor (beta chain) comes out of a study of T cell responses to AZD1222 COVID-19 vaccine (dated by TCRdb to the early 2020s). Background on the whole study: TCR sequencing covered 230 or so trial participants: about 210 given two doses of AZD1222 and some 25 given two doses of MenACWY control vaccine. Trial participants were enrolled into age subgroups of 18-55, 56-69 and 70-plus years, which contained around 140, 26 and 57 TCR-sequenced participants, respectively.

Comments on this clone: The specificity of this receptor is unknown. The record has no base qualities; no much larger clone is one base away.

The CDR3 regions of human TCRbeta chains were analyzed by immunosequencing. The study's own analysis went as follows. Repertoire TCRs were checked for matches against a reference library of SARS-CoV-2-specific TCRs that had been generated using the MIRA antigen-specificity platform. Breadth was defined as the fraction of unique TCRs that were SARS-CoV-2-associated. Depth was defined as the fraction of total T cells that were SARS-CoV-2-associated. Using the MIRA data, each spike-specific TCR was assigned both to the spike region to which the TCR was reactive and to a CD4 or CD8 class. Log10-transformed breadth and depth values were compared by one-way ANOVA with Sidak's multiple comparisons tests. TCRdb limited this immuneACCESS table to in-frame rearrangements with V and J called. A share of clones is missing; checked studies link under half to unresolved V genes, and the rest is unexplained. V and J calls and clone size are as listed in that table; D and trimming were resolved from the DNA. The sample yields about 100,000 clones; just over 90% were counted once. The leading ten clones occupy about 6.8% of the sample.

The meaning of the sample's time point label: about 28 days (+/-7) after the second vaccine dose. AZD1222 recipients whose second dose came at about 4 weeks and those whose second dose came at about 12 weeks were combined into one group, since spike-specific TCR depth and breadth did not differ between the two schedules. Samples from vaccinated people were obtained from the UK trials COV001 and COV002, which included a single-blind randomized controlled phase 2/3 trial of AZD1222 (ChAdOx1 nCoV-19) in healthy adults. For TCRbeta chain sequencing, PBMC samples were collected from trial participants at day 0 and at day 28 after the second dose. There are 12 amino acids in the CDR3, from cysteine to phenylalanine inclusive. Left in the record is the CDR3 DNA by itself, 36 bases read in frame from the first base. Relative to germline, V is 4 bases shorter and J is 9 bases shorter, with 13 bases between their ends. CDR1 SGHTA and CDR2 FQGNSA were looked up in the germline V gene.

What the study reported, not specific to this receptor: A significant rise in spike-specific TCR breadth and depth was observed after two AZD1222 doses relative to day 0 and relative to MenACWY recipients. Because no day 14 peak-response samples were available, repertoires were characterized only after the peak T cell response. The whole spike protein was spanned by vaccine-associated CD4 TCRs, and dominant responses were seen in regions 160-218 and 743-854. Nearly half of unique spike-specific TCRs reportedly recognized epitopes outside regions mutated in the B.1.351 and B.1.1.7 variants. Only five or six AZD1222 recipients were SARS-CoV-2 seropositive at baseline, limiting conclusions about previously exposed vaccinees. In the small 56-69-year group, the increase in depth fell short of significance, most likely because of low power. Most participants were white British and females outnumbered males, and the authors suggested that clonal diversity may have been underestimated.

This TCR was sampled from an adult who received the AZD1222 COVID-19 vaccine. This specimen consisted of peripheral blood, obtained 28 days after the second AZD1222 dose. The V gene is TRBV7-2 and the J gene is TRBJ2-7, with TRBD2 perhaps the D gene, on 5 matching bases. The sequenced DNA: TGTGCCAGCAGCTCAACTAGTTGGGGGCAGTACTTC. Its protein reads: CASSSTSWGQYF.